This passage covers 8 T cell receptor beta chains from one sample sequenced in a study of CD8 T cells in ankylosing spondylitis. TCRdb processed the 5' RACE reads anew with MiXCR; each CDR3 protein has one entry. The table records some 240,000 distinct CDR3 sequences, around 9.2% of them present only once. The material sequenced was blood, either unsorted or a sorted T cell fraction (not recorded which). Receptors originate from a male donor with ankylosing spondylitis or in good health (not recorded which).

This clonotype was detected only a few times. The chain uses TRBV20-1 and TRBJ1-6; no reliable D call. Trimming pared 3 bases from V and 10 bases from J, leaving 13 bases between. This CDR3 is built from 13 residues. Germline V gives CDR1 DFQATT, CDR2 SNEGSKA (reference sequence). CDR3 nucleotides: TGCAGTGCTAGCCCCCTGGCAGGATCACCCCTCCACTTT. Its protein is CSASPLAGSPLHF.

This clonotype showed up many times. CDR3 in amino acids: CSASGTGVTEAFF. The DNA of the CDR3 is TGCAGTGCTAGTGGGACAGGGGTAACTGAAGCTTTCTTT. This sequence joins TRBV20-1 and TRBJ1-1, with 10 bases matching TRBD1. The V and J ends lost 3 bases and 5 bases, in that order; junction bases with no gene match: 3. The CDR3 contains 13 residues. Germline V gives CDR1 DFQATT, CDR2 SNEGSKA (reference sequence).

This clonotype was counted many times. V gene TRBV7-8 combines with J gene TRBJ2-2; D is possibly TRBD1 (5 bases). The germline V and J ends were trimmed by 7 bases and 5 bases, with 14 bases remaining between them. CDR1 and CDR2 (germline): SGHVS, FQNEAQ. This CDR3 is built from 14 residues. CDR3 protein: CASTHVQGTGELFF. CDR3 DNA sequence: TGTGCCAGCACCCACGTGCAGGGTACCGGGGAGCTGTTTTTT.

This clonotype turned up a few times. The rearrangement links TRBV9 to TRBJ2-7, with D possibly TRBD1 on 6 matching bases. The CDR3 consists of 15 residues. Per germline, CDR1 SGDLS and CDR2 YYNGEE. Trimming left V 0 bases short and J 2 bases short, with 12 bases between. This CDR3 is CASSVGSGETYEQYF. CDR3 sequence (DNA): TGTGCCAGCAGCGTAGGGTCAGGGGAGACCTACGAGCAGTACTTC.

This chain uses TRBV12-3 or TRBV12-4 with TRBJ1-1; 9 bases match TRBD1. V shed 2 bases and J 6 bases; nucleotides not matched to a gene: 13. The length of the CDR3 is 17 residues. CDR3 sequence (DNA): TGTGCCAGCAGTTTATCCCTGTTGGGACAGGGAAGCCCTGAAGCTTTCTTT. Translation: CASSLSLLGQGSPEAFF.

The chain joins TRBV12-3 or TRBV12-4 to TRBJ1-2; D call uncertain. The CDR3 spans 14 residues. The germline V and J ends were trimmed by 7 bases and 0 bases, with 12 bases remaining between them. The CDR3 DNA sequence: TGTGCCAGCATGAAGAGAGCTACTAACTATGGCTACACCTTC. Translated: CASMKRATNYGYTF.

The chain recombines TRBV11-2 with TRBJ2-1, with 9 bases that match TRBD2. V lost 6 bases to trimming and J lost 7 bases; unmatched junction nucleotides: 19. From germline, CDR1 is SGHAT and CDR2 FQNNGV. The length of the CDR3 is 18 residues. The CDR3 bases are TGTGCCAGCAGGTTATCCCTGGCCCGGGCGGGAGGGTCTAATGAGCAGTTCTTC. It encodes CASRLSLARAGGSNEQFF.

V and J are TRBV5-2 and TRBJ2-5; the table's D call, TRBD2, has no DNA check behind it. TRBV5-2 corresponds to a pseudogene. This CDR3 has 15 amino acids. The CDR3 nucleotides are TGTGCCAGGGGCGCTGGGCTAGCGGGAGTGGAGACCCAGTACTTC. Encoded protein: CARGAGLAGVETQYF.